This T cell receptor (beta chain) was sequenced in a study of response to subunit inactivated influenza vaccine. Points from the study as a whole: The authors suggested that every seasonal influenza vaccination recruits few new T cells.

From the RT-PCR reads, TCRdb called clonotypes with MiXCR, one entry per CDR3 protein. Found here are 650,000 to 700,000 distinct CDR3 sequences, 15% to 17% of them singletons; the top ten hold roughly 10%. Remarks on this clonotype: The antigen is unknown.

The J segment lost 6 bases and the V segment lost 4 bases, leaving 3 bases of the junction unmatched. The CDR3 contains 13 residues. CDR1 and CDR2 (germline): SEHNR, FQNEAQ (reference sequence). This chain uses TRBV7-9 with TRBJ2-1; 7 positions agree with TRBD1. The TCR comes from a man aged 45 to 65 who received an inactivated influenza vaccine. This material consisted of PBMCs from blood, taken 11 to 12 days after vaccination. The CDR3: CASSSDRSNEQFF. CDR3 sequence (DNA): TGTGCCAGCAGCTCGGACAGGAGCAATGAGCAGTTCTTC.